The 21 T cell receptor beta chains presented below share a single source sample, sequenced in a study of identifying expanded T cells in peripheral blood. The method was immunoSEQ multiplex PCR; TCRdb's version includes in-frame clones alone and lacks a portion of them. Here the sample spans some 80,000 clones, roughly 90% being singletons. What was sequenced was blood. The receptors derive from a person aged 18 to 75 in good health.

This chain uses TRBV29-1 with TRBJ2-5; 8 positions match TRBD1. This CDR3 has 14 residues. J was trimmed by 2 bases and V by 7 bases; bases with no gene match: 9. Germline V gene data show CDR1 as SQVTM and CDR2 as ANQGSEA. In nucleotides, the CDR3 is TGCAGCGCCTTGCCCGGACAGGGACAAGAGACCCAGTACTTC. Translated: CSALPGQGQETQYF.

The chain couples TRBV6-1 to TRBJ2-7, with D unclear. Per the germline V gene, CDR1 is MNHNS and CDR2 is SASEGT. With 2 bases removed from V and 4 bases from J, the gap between germline ends came to 9 bases. This CDR3 contains 13 residues. CDR3 residues: CASSESKLYEQYF. The CDR3 region has the DNA TGTGCCAGCAGTGAAAGTAAGTTGTACGAGCAGTACTTC.

This chain connects TRBV9 to TRBJ1-3; no clear D gene. The germline gives CDR1 SGDLS, CDR2 YYNGEE. The V end lost 0 bases, the J end lost 3 bases, and 4 bases lay between the germline ends. CDR3 length: 13 amino acids. CDR3 protein: CASSVANGNTIYF. The DNA of the CDR3 is TGTGCCAGCAGCGTAGCGAATGGAAACACCATATATTTT.

This clone has just one count. The V gene is TRBV2, the J gene TRBJ2-7; either TRBD1 or TRBD2 may supply D (5 bases each). CDR1 and CDR2 (germline): SNHLY, FYNNEI. The CDR3 totals 14 residues. V dropped 6 bases and J dropped 5 bases, with 17 bases sitting between them. CDR3 sequence (DNA): TGTGCCAGCAGCCCAGAGGGCAGGGCCCACGAGCAGTACTTC. Its protein is CASSPEGRAHEQYF. The full variable domain, its missing parts supplied by reference TRBV2 and TRBJ2-7, is EPEVTQTPSHQVTQMGQEVILRCVPISNHLYFYWYRQILGQKVEFLVSFYNNEISEKSEIFDDQFSVERPDGSNFTLKIRSTKLEDSAMYFCASSPEGRAHEQYFGPGTRLTVT.

The chain joins TRBV21-1 to TRBJ1-3; the DNA was not used to check the table's D call, TRBD1. TRBV21-1 is deemed a pseudogene. This CDR3 is built from 15 residues. The CDR3 region has the DNA TGTGCCAGCAGTGGGACAGGGATTTTAGGAAACACCATATATTTT. It translates to CASSGTGILGNTIYF.

The chain joins TRBV27 to TRBJ1-3; D gene uncertain. V lost 2 bases to trimming and J lost 0 bases, with 5 bases between them. This CDR3 is 14 amino acids long. Looked up from germline, CDR1 is MNHEY and CDR2 is SMNVEV (reference sequence). The CDR3 DNA reads TGTGCCAGCAGTTTACGAAACTCTGGAAACACCATATATTTT. This gives the protein CASSLRNSGNTIYF.

This chain uses TRBV19 with TRBJ2-1; D is unclear. The germline V gene has CDR1 LNHDA and CDR2 SQIVND (reference sequence). Trimming left V 8 bases short and J 0 bases short, with 14 bases between. The CDR3 is 15 amino acids. In nucleotides, the CDR3 is TGTGCCAGTGGGCGAAACCCTAGCTCCTACAATGAGCAGTTCTTC. Translated, it gives CASGRNPSSYNEQFF.

In its sample, this clone was seen once. The rearrangement joins TRBV11-2 to TRBJ2-7, with D unclear. Germline assignment: CDR1 SGHAT and CDR2 FQNNGV. This CDR3 comprises 14 residues. The V and J ends lost 4 bases and 1 base respectively, with 11 bases between them. CDR3 sequence reads: CASSSLVGSYEQYF. CDR3 DNA: TGTGCCAGCAGCTCCTTAGTGGGGTCCTACGAGCAGTACTTC.

The chain couples TRBV4-3 to TRBJ2-7; D is perhaps TRBD2 (5 bases). V lost 0 bases to trimming and J lost 4 bases, with 13 bases between them. CDR1 is LGHNA, CDR2 YSLEER, per germline. The CDR3 sequence is 15 residues long. CDR3 loop: CASSQDVERRYEQYF. CDR3 DNA sequence: TGCGCCAGCAGCCAAGATGTAGAGCGGAGGTACGAGCAGTACTTC.

The gene calls are TRBV11-1 and TRBJ2-1, with D tentatively TRBD1 (6 bases). The length of the CDR3 is 18 residues. Trimming stripped 5 bases from V and 4 bases from J, with 24 bases between. The germline gives CDR1 SGHAT, CDR2 FQDESV (reference sequence). The CDR3 spells CASSQGHTAQGSYNEQFF. The CDR3 nucleotides read TGTGCCAGCAGCCAGGGACATACAGCCCAGGGCTCTTACAATGAGCAGTTCTTC.

This chain joins TRBV18 and TRBJ1-2; 7 bases agree with TRBD1. This CDR3 is built from 15 residues. CDR1 KGHSH and CDR2 LQKENI come from the germline V gene. The J segment lost 1 base and the V segment lost 2 bases, leaving 4 bases of the junction unmatched. The CDR3 loop is CASSPGAGGNYGYTF. The DNA for the CDR3 is TGTGCCAGCTCACCAGGGGCAGGGGGTAACTATGGCTACACCTTC. The whole variable domain, filled in from reference TRBV18 and TRBJ1-2, reads NAGVMQNPRHLVRRRGQEARLRCSPMKGHSHVYWYRQLPEEGLKFMVYLQKENIIDESGMPKERFSAEFPKEGPSILRIQQVVRGDSAAYFCASSPGAGGNYGYTFGSGTRLTVV.

The V and J genes are TRBV2 and TRBJ2-5; 7 nucleotides match TRBD1. V dropped 7 bases and J dropped 4; count of bases not matched to a gene: 9. The CDR3 has 14 amino acids. Germline V gene lookup returns CDR1 SNHLY and CDR2 FYNNEI. In nucleotides, the CDR3 is TGTGCCAGCAAGAGGGGGCAGGTGGGAGAGACCCAGTACTTC. This codes for CASKRGQVGETQYF.

The CDR3 DNA reads TGTGCCAGCTCCTTTTGGGGTCTTAGCACAGATACGCAGTATTTT. Its protein product is CASSFWGLSTDTQYF. The chain carries TRBV5-6 and TRBJ2-3, with no clear D. From germline, CDR1 is SGHDT and CDR2 YYEEEE. This CDR3 region has 15 residues. Trimming cost V 7 bases and J 0 bases, with 15 bases left between them.

V and J are TRBV18 and TRBJ1-2; TRBD1 is a possible D gene (6 bases). Trimming left V 3 bases short and J 4 bases short, with 15 bases between. The CDR3 consists of 15 residues. CDR1 KGHSH and CDR2 LQKENI come from the germline V gene. Here the CDR3 DNA reads TGTGCCAGCTCACCCCCCGACAGGATAGCCTATGGCTACACCTTC. Translated, it gives CASSPPDRIAYGYTF.

The DNA for the CDR3 is TGTGCCAGCAGCGGGAGCGGGCAACTCAATGAGCAGTTCTTC. This codes for CASSGSGQLNEQFF. The genes are TRBV9 and TRBJ2-1, with D tentatively TRBD2 (6 bases). The CDR3 length is 14 residues. Germline CDR1 SGDLS, CDR2 YYNGEE. V was shortened by 3 bases and J by 6 bases, with 13 bases between the two germline ends.

The chain links TRBV5-1 to TRBJ1-2, with 9 bases lining up with TRBD1. The CDR3 sequence is 18 residues long. With V trimmed by 0 bases and J by 2 bases, 11 bases remained unmatched. Germline V lookup: CDR1 SGHRS, CDR2 YFSETQ. The CDR3, as DNA: TGCGCCAGCAGCTTGGGGGACAGGGTGCCGGAAGGGAACTATGGCTACACCTTC. Its protein is CASSLGDRVPEGNYGYTF.

The rearrangement uses TRBV6-1 and TRBJ2-7; D is tentatively TRBD1 or TRBD2 (6 bases each). This CDR3 spans 14 amino acids. Germline V lookup: CDR1 MNHNS, CDR2 SASEGT. V dropped 8 bases and J dropped 6 bases, with 20 bases sitting between them. The CDR3: CASHRDFQVVEQYF. The CDR3 coding sequence is TGTGCCAGCCACAGGGACTTTCAAGTCGTCGAGCAGTACTTC.

The genes are TRBV13 and TRBJ2-4; D not resolved. The CDR3 spans 14 residues. The germline gives CDR1 PRHDT, CDR2 FYEKMQ (reference sequence). Trimming shortened V by 5 bases and J by 2 bases, and 10 bases separated the two germline ends. For the CDR3, the DNA is TGTGCCAGCAGCATCGGACGGCCCAAAAACATTCAGTACTTC. It translates to CASSIGRPKNIQYF.

The J gene is TRBJ2-7, the V gene TRBV6-5; 10 bases fit TRBD2. The CDR3 is 12 amino acids. The V gene end was trimmed by 7 bases and the J gene end by 5 bases; junction bases not matched to a gene: 2. CDR1 and CDR2 from the germline V gene are MNHEY and SVGAGI. CDR3 nucleotides: TGTGCCAGCAAGCGGGAGGGCGACGAGCAGTACTTC. Translation: CASKREGDEQYF.

The chain recombines TRBV5-1 with TRBJ2-1; D is undetermined. The CDR3 runs 14 residues. V shed 0 bases and J shed 2 bases, with 6 bases lying between them. Germline CDR1 is SGHRS and CDR2 is YFSETQ. The CDR3 DNA reads as TGCGCCAGCAGCTTGGCCAACCCCTACAATGAGCAGTTCTTC. Its translation is CASSLANPYNEQFF.

This chain uses TRBV7-8 with TRBJ2-3; D might be TRBD1 (5 bases). Germline assignment: CDR1 SGHVS and CDR2 FQNEAQ. V was cut by 5 bases and J by 0 bases, with 27 bases left in between. The CDR3 consists of 20 residues. CDR3 in DNA: TGTGCCAGCAGCGCGAGAAGGGGTCGGCCCGCGGATTATAGCACAGATACGCAGTATTTT. It codes for CASSARRGRPADYSTDTQYF.